This TCR beta chain came from a study of technical replicates of blood from a few donors. Germline V gene lookup returns CDR1 SGHKS and CDR2 YYEKEE (reference sequence). The ends were cut back, 3 bases at V and 0 bases at J, with 7 bases in the middle. The CDR3 consists of 14 residues. Method: immunoSEQ multiplex PCR; TCRdb's copy keeps in-frame clones and lacks some. The sample carries about 84,000 clones, 97% recorded once. The sequence derives from a human donor in good health. Sequencing was carried out using T cells isolated from PBMCs. This chain links TRBV5-5 with TRBJ2-1, with D possibly matching TRBD2 (5 bases). The CDR3 here is CASSSGVSYNEQFF. The DNA for the CDR3 is TGTGCCAGCAGCTCCGGGGTCTCCTACAATGAGCAGTTCTTC.